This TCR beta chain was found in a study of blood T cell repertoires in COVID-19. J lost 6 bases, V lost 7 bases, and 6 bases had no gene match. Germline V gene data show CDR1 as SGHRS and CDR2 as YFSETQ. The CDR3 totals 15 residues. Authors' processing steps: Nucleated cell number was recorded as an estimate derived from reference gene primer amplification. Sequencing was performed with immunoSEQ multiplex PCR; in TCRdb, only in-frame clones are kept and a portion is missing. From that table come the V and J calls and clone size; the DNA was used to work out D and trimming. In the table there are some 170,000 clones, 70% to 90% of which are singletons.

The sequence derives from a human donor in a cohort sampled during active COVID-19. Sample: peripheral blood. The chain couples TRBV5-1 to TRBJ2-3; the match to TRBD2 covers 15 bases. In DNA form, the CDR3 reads TGCGCCAGCGCCACCGGGACTAGCGGGAGGGATACGCAGTATTTT. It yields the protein CASATGTSGRDTQYF.